This T cell receptor beta chain was obtained from a study of blood T cell repertoires in COVID-19. Study-level information: Sources were T cells, B-cell-depleted T cells, or PBMCs; the material itself was cDNA or gDNA.

The V gene's germline CDR1 is SEHNR and CDR2 FQNEAQ (reference sequence). V shed 5 bases and J 1 base; nucleotides not matched to a gene: 7. This CDR3 has 15 amino acids. In the original workflow: Scientists estimated how many nucleated cells there were by amplifying reference gene primers. Profiled with immunoSEQ multiplex PCR; TCRdb holds only in-frame clones, not every one. Clone size and V and J calls were adopted from that table, with D and trimming inferred from the DNA. The sample carries some 100,000 clones, 80% recorded once. Sequencing was performed on peripheral blood. This receptor was obtained from a human donor in a cohort sampled during active COVID-19. The V call is TRBV7-9, the J call TRBJ1-1; TRBD1 aligns across 7 bases. CDR3: CASSLAGGQNTEAFF. In nucleotides, the CDR3 is TGTGCCAGCAGCCTGGCAGGGGGGCAGAACACTGAAGCTTTCTTT.